This TCR beta chain was obtained from a study of cytomegalovirus exposure and HLA in healthy donors. Assay used: immunoSEQ multiplex PCR; TCRdb lists only in-frame clones, some missing. The data show 300,000 or so clones, with 88% seen just once and approximately 0.9% held by the top ten. V trimming: 5 bases; J trimming: 5 bases; junction bases outside the gene matches: 7. The germline V gene encodes CDR1 SEHNR and CDR2 FQNEAQ (reference sequence). This CDR3 contains 14 residues. This clone was counted many times. The chain joins TRBV7-9 to TRBJ2-7, with 9 bases identical to TRBD2. Sequencing was carried out using PBMCs. The origin of this receptor is a young man in good health and CMV-seronegative. The CDR3 reads CASSRRGGMDEQYF. CDR3 nucleotides: TGTGCCAGCAGCCGGCGGGGGGGCATGGACGAGCAGTACTTC.